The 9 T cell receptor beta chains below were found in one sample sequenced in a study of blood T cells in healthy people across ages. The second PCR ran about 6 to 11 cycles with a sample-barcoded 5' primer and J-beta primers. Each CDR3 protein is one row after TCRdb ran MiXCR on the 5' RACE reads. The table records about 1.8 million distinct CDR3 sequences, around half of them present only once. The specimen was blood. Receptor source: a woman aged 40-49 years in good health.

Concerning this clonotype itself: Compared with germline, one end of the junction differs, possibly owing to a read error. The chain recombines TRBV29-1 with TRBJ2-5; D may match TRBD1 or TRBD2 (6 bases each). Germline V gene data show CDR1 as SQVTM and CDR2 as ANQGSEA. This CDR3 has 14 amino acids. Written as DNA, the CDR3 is TGCAGCGTTGAGACCGGGGGCCTACAAGAGGCCCAGTACTTC. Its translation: CSVETGGLQEAQYF.

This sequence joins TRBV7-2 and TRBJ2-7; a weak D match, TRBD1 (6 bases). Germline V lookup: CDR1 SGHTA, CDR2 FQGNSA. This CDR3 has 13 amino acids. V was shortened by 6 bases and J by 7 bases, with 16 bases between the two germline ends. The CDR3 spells CASSVGQRREQYF. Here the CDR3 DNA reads TGTGCCAGCAGTGTCGGACAGCGACGGGAGCAGTACTTC.

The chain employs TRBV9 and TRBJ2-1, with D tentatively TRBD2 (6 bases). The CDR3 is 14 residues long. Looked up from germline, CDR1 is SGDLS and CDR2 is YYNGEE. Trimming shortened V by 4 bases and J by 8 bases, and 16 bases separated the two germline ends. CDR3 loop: CASSPGTSNHEQFF. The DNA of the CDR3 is TGTGCCAGCAGCCCTGGGACTTCCAACCATGAGCAGTTCTTC.

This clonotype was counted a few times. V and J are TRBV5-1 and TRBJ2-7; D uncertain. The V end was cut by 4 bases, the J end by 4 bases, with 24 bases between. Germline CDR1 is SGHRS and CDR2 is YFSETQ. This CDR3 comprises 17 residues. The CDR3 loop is CASSIELPRSPTYEQYF. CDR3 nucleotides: TGCGCCAGCAGCATCGAATTGCCCAGATCGCCGACGTACGAGCAGTACTTC. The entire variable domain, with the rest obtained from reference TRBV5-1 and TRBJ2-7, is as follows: KAGVTQTPRYLIKTRGQQVTLSCSPISGHRSVSWYQQTPGQGLQFLFEYFSETQRNKGNFPGRFSGRQFSNSRSEMNVSTLELGDSALYLCASSIELPRSPTYEQYFGPGTRLTVT.

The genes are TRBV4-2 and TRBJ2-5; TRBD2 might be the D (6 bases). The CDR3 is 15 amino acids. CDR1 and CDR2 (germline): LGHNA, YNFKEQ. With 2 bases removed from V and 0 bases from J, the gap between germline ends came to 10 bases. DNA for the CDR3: TGTGCCAGCAGCCAAATATCGGGGGACCAAGAGACCCAGTACTTC. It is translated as CASSQISGDQETQYF.

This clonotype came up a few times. CDR3: CASRTGRGRYEQYF. The CDR3 region has the DNA TGTGCCAGCAGGACCGGGAGGGGTAGATACGAGCAGTACTTC. The chain carries TRBV28 and TRBJ2-7, with TRBD2 identical over 8 bases. This CDR3 comprises 14 residues. The germline gives CDR1 MDHEN, CDR2 SYDVKM. The ends lost 6 bases at V and 4 bases at J; junction bases unmatched: 8. Full variable domain (outside the CDR3, taken from reference TRBV28 and TRBJ2-7): DVKVTQSSRYLVKRTGEKVFLECVQDMDHENMFWYRQDPGLGLRLIYFSYDVKMKEKGDIPEGYSVSREKKERFSLILESASTNQTSMYLCASRTGRGRYEQYFGPGTRLTVT.

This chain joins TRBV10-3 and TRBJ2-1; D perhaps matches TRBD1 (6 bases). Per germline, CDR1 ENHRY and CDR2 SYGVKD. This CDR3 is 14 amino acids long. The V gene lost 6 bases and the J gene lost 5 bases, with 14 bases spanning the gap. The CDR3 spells CAISRTVLNNEQFF. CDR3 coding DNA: TGTGCCATCAGCCGGACAGTCTTGAACAATGAGCAGTTCTTC.

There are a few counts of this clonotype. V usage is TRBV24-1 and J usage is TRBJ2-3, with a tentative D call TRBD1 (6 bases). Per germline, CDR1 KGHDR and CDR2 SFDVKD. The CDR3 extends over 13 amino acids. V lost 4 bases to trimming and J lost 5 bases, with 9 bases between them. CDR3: CATSDTGLDTQYF. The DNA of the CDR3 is TGTGCCACCAGTGACACAGGGTTAGATACGCAGTATTTT.

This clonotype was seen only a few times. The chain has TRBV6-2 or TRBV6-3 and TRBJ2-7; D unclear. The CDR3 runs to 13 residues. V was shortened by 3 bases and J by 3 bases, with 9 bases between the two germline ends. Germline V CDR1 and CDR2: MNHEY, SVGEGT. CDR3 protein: CASSYLSVYEQYF. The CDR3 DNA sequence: TGTGCCAGCAGTTATCTTTCAGTCTACGAGCAGTACTTC.